Listed below are T cell receptor beta chains from one sample, sequenced in a study of T cells in localized non-small cell lung cancer. Libraries were prepared by immunoSEQ multiplex PCR; TCRdb keeps only in-frame clonotypes and omits some of them. The sample lists 25,000 to 35,000 clones, 90% occurring once. The input for sequencing was peripheral blood, taken before any cancer treatment. All receptors come from a woman aged 40 to 75 with stage I lung adenocarcinoma. CDR3s include the opening cysteine and the closing phenylalanine or tryptophan. The order of the fields is J gene, D gene, clone size, V gene, CDR3 protein, CDR3 DNA. A D gene is named only where the DNA matches it firmly. Some rows mark clone size as missing; the rest say once, few, many or name a class of expanded clone.

j_call: TRBJ2-2; d_call: TRBD2; clone_size: -; v_call: TRBV28; cdr3_aa: CASSFVAGGRLGGELFF; cdr3_nt: TGTGCCAGCAGTTTTGTGGCGGGAGGCCGGCTTGGCGGGGAGCTGTTTTTT
j_call: TRBJ1-2; d_call: -; clone_size: once; v_call: TRBV4-3; cdr3_aa: CASSQESRGQYGYTF; cdr3_nt: TGCGCCAGCAGCCAAGAGAGTCGGGGGCAGTATGGCTACACCTTC
j_call: TRBJ2-3; d_call: -; clone_size: -; v_call: TRBV30; cdr3_aa: CAWTGRPTDTQYF; cdr3_nt: TGTGCCTGGACGGGGCGACCCACAGATACGCAGTATTTT
j_call: TRBJ1-4; d_call: TRBD1; clone_size: -; v_call: TRBV7-6; cdr3_aa: CASSLVGQGMTNEKLFF; cdr3_nt: TGTGCCAGCAGCTTAGTAGGACAGGGGATGACTAATGAAAAACTGTTTTTT
j_call: TRBJ2-4; d_call: TRBD2; clone_size: -; v_call: TRBV7-2; cdr3_aa: CASQLAGGYIQYF; cdr3_nt: TGTGCCAGCCAACTAGCGGGAGGTTACATTCAGTACTTC
j_call: TRBJ2-7; d_call: TRBD1; clone_size: -; v_call: TRBV7-9; cdr3_aa: CASSSGTAAYEQYF; cdr3_nt: TGTGCCAGCAGCTCCGGGACAGCTGCCTACGAGCAGTACTTC
j_call: TRBJ1-3; d_call: TRBD1; clone_size: -; v_call: TRBV29-1; cdr3_aa: CSVKTGARNTIYF; cdr3_nt: TGCAGCGTGAAGACAGGGGCAAGAAACACCATATATTTT
j_call: TRBJ2-5; d_call: TRBD1; clone_size: -; v_call: TRBV4-3; cdr3_aa: CASSQFGTGRETQYF; cdr3_nt: TGCGCCAGCAGCCAATTCGGGACAGGGAGAGAGACCCAGTACTTC
j_call: TRBJ2-7; d_call: -; clone_size: once; v_call: TRBV27; cdr3_aa: CASSPVAFRSYEQYF; cdr3_nt: TGTGCCAGCAGTCCGGTAGCGTTCCGCTCCTACGAGCAGTACTTC
j_call: TRBJ2-3; d_call: -; clone_size: -; v_call: TRBV6-5; cdr3_aa: CASSYSGVSGDTQYF; cdr3_nt: TGTGCCAGCAGTTACTCCGGTGTTAGCGGAGATACGCAGTATTTT
j_call: TRBJ1-5; d_call: -; clone_size: few; v_call: TRBV6-6; cdr3_aa: CASSLMGADNQPQHF; cdr3_nt: TGTGCCAGCAGCTTGATGGGGGCGGACAATCAGCCCCAGCATTTT
j_call: TRBJ2-7; d_call: -; clone_size: -; v_call: TRBV28; cdr3_aa: CASSLNFNEQYF; cdr3_nt: TGTGCCAGCAGTTTAAACTTTAACGAGCAGTACTTC
j_call: TRBJ1-1; d_call: -; clone_size: -; v_call: TRBV30; cdr3_aa: CAWSVRGTEAFF; cdr3_nt: TGTGCCTGGAGTGTACGGGGCACTGAAGCTTTCTTT
j_call: TRBJ1-2; d_call: TRBD1; clone_size: -; v_call: TRBV30; cdr3_aa: CAWSRDRGGYGYTF; cdr3_nt: TGTGCCTGGAGTAGAGACAGGGGAGGCTATGGCTACACCTTC
j_call: TRBJ2-5; d_call: -; clone_size: -; v_call: TRBV19; cdr3_aa: CASSGGHRETQYF; cdr3_nt: TGTGCCAGTAGCGGGGGACACCGAGAGACCCAGTACTTC
j_call: TRBJ2-7; d_call: TRBD1; clone_size: -; v_call: TRBV4-3; cdr3_aa: CASSQFTGGNNEQYF; cdr3_nt: TGCGCCAGCAGCCAGTTCACAGGGGGCAACAACGAGCAGTACTTC
j_call: TRBJ1-1; d_call: -; clone_size: -; v_call: TRBV7-9; cdr3_aa: CASSLAGPGTEAFF; cdr3_nt: TGTGCCAGCAGCTTAGCGGGCCCCGGCACTGAAGCTTTCTTT
j_call: TRBJ1-4; d_call: -; clone_size: few; v_call: TRBV7-2; cdr3_aa: CASSRHREQLFF; cdr3_nt: TGTGCCAGCAGCCGACACAGGGAACAACTGTTTTTT
j_call: TRBJ2-1; d_call: -; clone_size: -; v_call: TRBV6-5; cdr3_aa: CASSGGTHNEQFF; cdr3_nt: TGTGCCAGCAGTGGGGGGACCCACAATGAGCAGTTCTTC
j_call: TRBJ1-1; d_call: TRBD1; clone_size: -; v_call: TRBV7-9; cdr3_aa: CASSPTGGNTEAFF; cdr3_nt: TGTGCCAGCAGCCCGACAGGGGGGAACACTGAAGCTTTCTTT
j_call: TRBJ1-6; d_call: TRBD1; clone_size: few; v_call: TRBV28; cdr3_aa: CASSLGQVGSPLHF; cdr3_nt: TGTGCCAGCAGTTTGGGACAGGTTGGTTCACCCCTCCACTTT
j_call: TRBJ1-1; d_call: TRBD1; clone_size: few; v_call: TRBV9; cdr3_aa: CASSVAGGAEAFF; cdr3_nt: TGTGCCAGCAGCGTAGCAGGGGGAGCTGAAGCTTTCTTT
j_call: TRBJ2-3; d_call: -; clone_size: -; v_call: TRBV5-1; cdr3_aa: CASGRGGTDTQYF; cdr3_nt: TGCGCCAGCGGGAGAGGGGGCACAGATACGCAGTATTTT
j_call: TRBJ2-5; d_call: TRBD1; clone_size: -; v_call: TRBV18; cdr3_aa: CASSPTGSQETQYF; cdr3_nt: TGTGCCAGCTCGCCGACAGGGAGCCAAGAGACCCAGTACTTC
j_call: TRBJ2-1; d_call: TRBD1; clone_size: -; v_call: TRBV15; cdr3_aa: CATSPRTGGYNEQFF; cdr3_nt: TGTGCCACCAGCCCCCGGACAGGGGGGTACAATGAGCAGTTCTTC
j_call: TRBJ2-3; d_call: TRBD2; clone_size: -; v_call: TRBV4-3; cdr3_aa: CASSRTTSGGADTQYF; cdr3_nt: TGCGCCAGCAGCCGTACAACTAGCGGGGGGGCAGATACGCAGTATTTT
j_call: TRBJ2-5; d_call: TRBD1; clone_size: -; v_call: TRBV4-1; cdr3_aa: CASSQDGTGAETQYF; cdr3_nt: TGCGCCAGCAGCCAAGATGGGACAGGGGCAGAGACCCAGTACTTC
j_call: TRBJ1-3; d_call: -; clone_size: -; v_call: TRBV27; cdr3_aa: CASSPWGGERLSGNTIYF; cdr3_nt: TGTGCCAGCAGTCCTTGGGGAGGGGAAAGGTTGTCTGGAAACACCATATATTTT
j_call: TRBJ1-6; d_call: TRBD1; clone_size: -; v_call: TRBV7-2; cdr3_aa: CASSLNAGGLTRSPLHF; cdr3_nt: TGTGCCAGCAGCTTAAACGCAGGGGGCTTAACACGTTCACCCCTCCACTTT
j_call: TRBJ2-5; d_call: TRBD1; clone_size: -; v_call: TRBV7-9; cdr3_aa: CASSWRDRAQETQYF; cdr3_nt: TGTGCCAGCAGCTGGCGGGACAGGGCCCAAGAGACCCAGTACTTC
j_call: TRBJ2-1; d_call: -; clone_size: -; v_call: TRBV7-2; cdr3_aa: CASSLGGAGFNEQFF; cdr3_nt: TGTGCCAGCAGCTTAGGAGGGGCGGGCTTCAATGAGCAGTTCTTC
j_call: TRBJ1-2; d_call: -; clone_size: -; v_call: TRBV6-5; cdr3_aa: CASSYSGRRGYGYTF; cdr3_nt: TGTGCCAGCAGTTACTCGGGCAGGAGGGGCTATGGCTACACCTTC
j_call: TRBJ2-3; d_call: TRBD1; clone_size: -; v_call: TRBV29-1; cdr3_aa: CSVDRGDTQYF; cdr3_nt: TGCAGCGTGGACAGGGGAGATACGCAGTATTTT
j_call: TRBJ2-1; d_call: -; clone_size: -; v_call: TRBV10-1; cdr3_aa: CASSEWRTDNEQFF; cdr3_nt: TGCGCCAGCAGTGAGTGGAGGACAGACAATGAGCAGTTCTTC
j_call: TRBJ2-5; d_call: TRBD2; clone_size: -; v_call: TRBV5-1; cdr3_aa: CASSLGGRRQETQYF; cdr3_nt: TGCGCCAGCAGCTTGGGCGGGAGGCGTCAAGAGACCCAGTACTTC